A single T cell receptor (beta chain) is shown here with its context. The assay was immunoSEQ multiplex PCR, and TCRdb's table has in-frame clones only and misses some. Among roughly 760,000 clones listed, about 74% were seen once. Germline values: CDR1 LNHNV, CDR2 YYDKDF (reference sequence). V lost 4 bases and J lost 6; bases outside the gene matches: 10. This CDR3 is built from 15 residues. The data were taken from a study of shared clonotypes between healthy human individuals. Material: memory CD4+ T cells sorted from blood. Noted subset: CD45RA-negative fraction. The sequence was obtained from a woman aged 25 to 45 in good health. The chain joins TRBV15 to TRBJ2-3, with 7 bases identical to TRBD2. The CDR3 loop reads CATSIQRDLLDTQYF. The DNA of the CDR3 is TGTGCCACCAGCATCCAGCGGGACCTCTTGGATACGCAGTATTTT.